This T cell receptor beta chain stems from a study of Ad26.COV2.S vaccination and SARS-CoV-2 variants. Findings and limits, study-wide: Marked by substantial breadth, spike-specific CD8+ and CD4+ T cell responses were reportedly seen after vaccination.

The data were produced by immunoSEQ multiplex PCR, yet TCRdb's version contains in-frame clones alone and is incomplete. The data show hundreds of thousands of clones, around 87% seen once. Of note for this clone: Its target is unknown.

Treatment noted: 15 to 20 received Ad26.COV2.S at low or high dose, single or two shots; roughly five received placebo; per-sample allocation not given. The samples were gathered on day 63 after the first injection of vaccine or placebo. Germline CDR1 is KGHSH and CDR2 is LQKENI. This CDR3 is 14 amino acids long. V shed 3 bases and J shed 8 bases, with 13 bases lying between them. The V call is TRBV18, the J call TRBJ1-4, with D possibly being TRBD1 (6 bases). The source was peripheral blood, collected in a trial of Ad26.COV2.S vaccine versus placebo. The sequence derives from a person aged 18-60 years who received the Ad26.COV2.S COVID-19 vaccine or a placebo. CDR3 sequence (DNA): TGTGCCAGCTCACCTCCAGGGGAGCAAGAAAAACTGTTTTTT. This encodes CASSPPGEQEKLFF.